Presented here are 26 T cell receptor beta chains from one specimen sequenced in a study of Ad26.COV2.S vaccination and SARS-CoV-2 variants. The assay was immunoSEQ multiplex PCR, and TCRdb's table has in-frame clones only and misses some. The sample includes approximately 480,000 clones, around 85% of them seen just once. Treatment meaning: roughly 20 received Ad26.COV2.S at low or high dose, single or two shots; 5 received placebo; per-sample allocation not given. Samples came from day 63 after the first vaccine or placebo injection. The material was peripheral blood, obtained in a trial of Ad26.COV2.S vaccine versus placebo. Receptor source: a person aged 18-65 years who received the Ad26.COV2.S COVID-19 vaccine or a placebo.

The chain couples TRBV28 to TRBJ1-2; 9 positions agree with TRBD1. CDR3 size: 12 residues. The junction had 7 bases not matched to a gene; V was cut back by 11 bases and J by 6 bases. Germline V lookup: CDR1 MDHEN, CDR2 SYDVKM. The CDR3 is CAVQGAGDGYTF. The CDR3 region has the DNA TGTGCCGTACAGGGGGCTGGAGATGGCTACACCTTC.

The genes are TRBV19 and TRBJ2-3; tentative D call: TRBD2 (7 bases). The CDR3 runs 15 residues. Trimming left V 8 bases short and J 1 base short, with 16 bases between. CDR1 LNHDA and CDR2 SQIVND come from the germline V gene (reference sequence). CDR3 amino acids: CASANPGGGTDTQYF. The DNA of the CDR3 is TGTGCCAGTGCAAATCCGGGGGGCGGCACAGATACGCAGTATTTT.

CDR3 amino acids: CASSDQRVNEQFF. The CDR3 DNA is TGTGCCAGCAGCGATCAACGGGTAAATGAGCAGTTCTTC. The chain joins TRBV6-5 to TRBJ2-1; D is ambiguous. The CDR3 contains 13 residues. With 6 bases removed from V and 7 bases from J, the gap between germline ends came to 13 bases. The germline gives CDR1 MNHEY, CDR2 SVGAGI.

The chain has TRBV11-2 and TRBJ2-2; the D gene could be TRBD1 or TRBD2 (5 bases each). The CDR3 is made up of 16 amino acids. The germline gives CDR1 SGHAT, CDR2 FQNNGV. Trimming shortened V by 5 bases and J by 7 bases, and 20 bases separated the two germline ends. Written as DNA, the CDR3 is TGTGCCAGCAGCCCCCAAGCTGGGACCCAAGTCGGGGAGCTGTTTTTT. Amino acid sequence: CASSPQAGTQVGELFF. The whole variable domain, remainder taken from reference TRBV11-2 and TRBJ2-2, is EAGVAQSPRYKIIEKRQSVAFWCNPISGHATLYWYQQILGQGPKLLIQFQNNGVVDDSQLPKDRFSAERLKGVDSTLKIQPAKLEDSAVYLCASSPQAGTQVGELFFGEGSRLTVL.

The V gene is TRBV6-7, the J gene TRBJ2-1; 15 bases line up with TRBD2. TRBV6-7 is sorted into the ORF group, with uncertain function. Trimming took 2 bases from V and 7 from J; bases not matched to a gene: 9. This CDR3 contains 18 residues. In DNA form, the CDR3 reads TGTGCCAGCAGTTACCCAACTATCGGACTAGCGGGAGGGAATGAGCAGTTCTTC. Its protein product is CASSYPTIGLAGGNEQFF.

This clone was observed once. The chain couples TRBV7-2 to TRBJ1-2; 8 bases agree with TRBD1. The CDR3 length is 16 residues. V gave up 5 bases and J gave up 3 bases; unmatched junction bases: 11. The germline CDR1 and CDR2 sequences are SGHTA and FQGNSA. The CDR3 bases are TGTGCCAGCAGCCCCGGGGCAGGGGGCAGGTACTATGGCTACACCTTC. It yields the protein CASSPGAGGRYYGYTF.

The chain recombines TRBV5-1 with TRBJ2-1; TRBD1 matches 10 bases. The CDR3 is 15 amino acids. CDR1 and CDR2 (germline): SGHRS, YFSETQ. The ends lost 4 bases at V and 6 bases at J; junction bases unmatched: 7. The CDR3 DNA is TGCGCCAGCAGCGGGTTGGGGACAGGGGTCAATGAGCAGTTCTTC. Its protein product is CASSGLGTGVNEQFF.

The CDR3 spells CSVTVGSNYGYTF. CDR3 bases: TGCAGCGTTACAGTTGGATCTAACTATGGCTACACCTTC. This chain connects TRBV29-1 to TRBJ1-2; no clear D gene. The CDR3 extends over 13 amino acids. CDR1 and CDR2 from the germline V gene are SQVTM and ANQGSEA. Trimming took off 5 bases at V and 0 bases at J, with 10 bases between the two ends.

V is TRBV11-3 and J is TRBJ1-1; no reliable D call. Trimming left V 4 bases short and J 3 bases short, with 12 bases between. The CDR3 is made up of 14 amino acids. Germline V gene sequence: CDR1 SGHNT, CDR2 YENEEA. Here the CDR3 DNA reads TGTGCCAGCAGCTCCGGACCATCGGACACTGAAGCTTTCTTT. It translates to CASSSGPSDTEAFF.

This chain links TRBV15 with TRBJ2-5; the D is unclear. V lost 6 bases to trimming and J lost 5 bases, with 10 bases between them. The CDR3 has 12 residues. Germline CDR1 and CDR2: LNHNV and YYDKDF (reference sequence). The CDR3 loop is CATSKLWETQYF. CDR3 coding DNA: TGTGCCACCAGTAAACTCTGGGAGACCCAGTACTTC.

The V gene is TRBV19, the J gene TRBJ2-2, with 8 bases matching TRBD2. Germline-derived CDR1 and CDR2 are LNHDA and SQIVND (reference sequence). The CDR3 has 16 residues. J was trimmed by 2 bases and V by 7 bases; bases with no gene match: 9. CDR3 nucleotides: TGTGCCAGTACGGGGCTAGCGGGCCTTAACACCGGGGAGCTGTTTTTT. This translates into CASTGLAGLNTGELFF.

With regard to this clone: This same CDR3 is encoded by further DNA sequences in the sample. V and J are TRBV2 and TRBJ1-4; D not certain. Between the trimmed V and J ends, which lost 9 bases and 0 bases, there was a span of 8 bases. This CDR3 comprises 13 residues. Germline lookup yields CDR1 SNHLY and CDR2 FYNNEI. CDR3 region: CASRLATNEKLFF. Here the CDR3 DNA reads TGTGCCAGTCGACTGGCAACTAATGAAAAACTGTTTTTT.

V gene TRBV6-1 combines with J gene TRBJ1-6; D is unresolved. This CDR3 spans 14 amino acids. Germline assignment: CDR1 MNHNS and CDR2 SASEGT. V gave up 2 bases and J gave up 6 bases, with 8 bases separating them. The CDR3 nucleotides read TGTGCCAGCAGTGAAAGGCAGCCTAATTCACCCCTCCACTTT. This codes for CASSERQPNSPLHF.

This clone is medium-sized by share. The gene calls are TRBV9 and TRBJ2-1; a possible D gene is TRBD2 (5 bases). Trimming cost V 4 bases and J 7 bases, with 18 bases left between them. This CDR3 has 15 amino acids. Germline values: CDR1 SGDLS, CDR2 YYNGEE. The CDR3 loop reads CASSPYRTPFNEQFF. For the CDR3, the DNA is TGTGCCAGCAGCCCCTATCGGACTCCATTTAATGAGCAGTTCTTC.

The chain links TRBV9 to TRBJ1-6; D is undetermined. This CDR3 has 14 residues. Germline lookup yields CDR1 SGDLS and CDR2 YYNGEE. Trimming stripped 2 bases from V and 7 bases from J, with 10 bases between. CDR3 DNA sequence: TGTGCCAGCAGCGTGGGCCCTCGAAATTCACCCCTCCACTTT. It yields the protein CASSVGPRNSPLHF.

This clone was found a few times. This chain joins TRBV9 and TRBJ1-3; no definite D call. Per the germline V gene, CDR1 is SGDLS and CDR2 is YYNGEE. Trimming took 0 bases from V and 3 from J, leaving 10 bases between them. This CDR3 comprises 15 residues. CDR3 protein: CASSVGPLGGNTIYF. The CDR3 DNA sequence: TGTGCCAGCAGCGTAGGACCCCTTGGTGGAAACACCATATATTTT.

This clone was seen just once. The rearrangement links TRBV12-3 or TRBV12-4 to TRBJ1-6, with 8 bases that match TRBD1. The CDR3 has 13 amino acids. V lost 6 bases, J lost 12 bases, and 7 bases stayed unmatched. CDR3 sequence: CASREQGAKPLHF. The DNA of the CDR3 is TGTGCCAGCAGGGAGCAGGGGGCGAAACCCCTCCACTTT.

In this sample, this clone turned up a few times. The chain employs TRBV20-1 and TRBJ2-7; the match to TRBD2 covers 10 bases. This CDR3 contains 14 residues. CDR1 and CDR2 (germline): DFQATT, SNEGSKA (reference sequence). The junction had 8 bases not matched to a gene; V was cut back by 3 bases and J by 6 bases. The CDR3 nucleotides read TGCAGTGCTAGTCTCCTAGCGGGAGTCGGCGAGCAGTACTTC. Translating it yields CSASLLAGVGEQYF.

The chain couples TRBV6-4 to TRBJ2-1; TRBD1 aligns across 12 bases. V dropped 1 base and J dropped 7; count of bases not matched to a gene: 8. CDR1 and CDR2 from the germline V gene are MRHNA and SNTAGT. There are 17 residues in the CDR3. CDR3 DNA: TGTGCCAGCAGTGACTTCGGGGACAGGGGGCGGGGGAATGAGCAGTTCTTC. This encodes CASSDFGDRGRGNEQFF.

This sequence joins TRBV2 and TRBJ1-2; the D gene is possibly TRBD1 (6 bases). The CDR3 spans 14 residues. Trimming took 6 bases from V and 4 from J, leaving 15 bases between them. Germline V gene sequence: CDR1 SNHLY, CDR2 FYNNEI. CDR3 sequence reads: CASSAPDSTYGYTF. Here the CDR3 DNA reads TGTGCCAGCAGCGCCCCGGACAGCACCTATGGCTACACCTTC.

The chain links TRBV18 to TRBJ2-3; TRBD1 aligns across 11 bases. This CDR3 comprises 17 residues. V lost 1 base and J lost 2; bases outside the gene matches: 5. From germline, CDR1 is KGHSH and CDR2 LQKENI. For the CDR3, the DNA is TGTGCCAGCTCACCACTTCGGACAGGGGGCGTCACAGATACGCAGTATTTT. Amino acids: CASSPLRTGGVTDTQYF.

A note on this clone: An end of the junction does not agree with germline; a read error may underlie this. V and J are TRBV30 and TRBJ2-2, with 7 bases fitting TRBD1. The CDR3 is 12 amino acids. Per the germline V gene, CDR1 is GTSNPN and CDR2 is SVGIG (reference sequence). CDR3 loop: CAGRGNAGELFF. In DNA form, the CDR3 reads TGTGCCGGCAGGGGGAACGCCGGGGAGCTGTTTTTT. The whole variable domain, remainder taken from reference TRBV30 and TRBJ2-2, is SQTIHQWPATLVQPVGSPLSLECTVEGTSNPNLYWYRQAAGRGLQLLFYSVGIGQISSEVPQNLSASRPQDRQFILSSKKLLLSDSGFYLCAGRGNAGELFFGEGSRLTVL.

J is TRBJ1-1 and V is TRBV5-1; tentative D call: TRBD1 (6 bases). The V end was cut by 2 bases, the J end by 6 bases, with 11 bases between. Looked up from germline, CDR1 is SGHRS and CDR2 is YFSETQ. The CDR3 has 13 amino acids. The CDR3 is CASSLQGEAEAFF. Here the CDR3 DNA reads TGCGCCAGCAGCTTACAGGGAGAAGCTGAAGCTTTCTTT.

The chain links TRBV28 to TRBJ1-2; D may be TRBD1 (5 bases). Germline values: CDR1 MDHEN, CDR2 SYDVKM. The CDR3 extends over 17 amino acids. V dropped 3 bases and J dropped 3 bases, with 20 bases sitting between them. CDR3 amino acids: CASSFPPVGGDDYGYTF. The CDR3 region has the DNA TGTGCCAGCAGTTTCCCCCCCGTGGGGGGGGACGACTATGGCTACACCTTC.

V is TRBV6-5 and J is TRBJ1-1, with 11 positions matching TRBD1. Germline V gives CDR1 MNHEY, CDR2 SVGAGI. The V and J ends lost 4 bases and 4 bases, in that order; junction bases with no gene match: 5. CDR3 length: 15 residues. The CDR3 DNA reads as TGTGCCAGCAGTTTCGGACAGGGGGCGAGCACTGAAGCTTTCTTT. Translating gives CASSFGQGASTEAFF.

The J gene is TRBJ2-1, the V gene TRBV2; TRBD2 might be the D (5 bases). The ends were cut back, 8 bases at V and 7 bases at J, with 18 bases in the middle. Germline V gene data show CDR1 as SNHLY and CDR2 as FYNNEI. There are 14 residues in the CDR3. The CDR3 bases are TGTGCCAGCCAGATCGAGGGTGTCGGTAATGAGCAGTTCTTC. Translating it yields CASQIEGVGNEQFF.